Below, 4 T cell receptor beta chains from the same sample are listed, as sequenced in a study of blood T cell repertoires in COVID-19. Measured with immunoSEQ multiplex PCR; TCRdb has only the in-frame clones, and not every one. The sample records about 98,000 clones, 65% to 90% being singletons. The sequencing input was peripheral blood. The receptors here all came from a man aged 70 or older with active or convalescent COVID-19.

The V and J genes are TRBV25-1 and TRBJ2-1; 14 positions agree with TRBD2. The CDR3 contains 15 residues. CDR1 and CDR2 (germline): MGHDK, SYGVNS. V was clipped by 4 bases and J by 7 bases; unmatched bases: 3. The chain's CDR3 is CASSGLAGGLNEQFF. In DNA, the CDR3 is TGTGCCAGCAGTGGACTAGCGGGGGGGCTGAATGAGCAGTTCTTC. Variable domain in full (rest from reference TRBV25-1 and TRBJ2-1): EADIYQTPRYLVIGTGKKITLECSQTMGHDKMYWYQQDPGMELHLIHYSYGVNSTEKGDLSSESTVSRIRTEHFPLTLESARPSHTSQYLCASSGLAGGLNEQFFGPGTRLTVL.

This rearrangement joins TRBV3-1 (or the pseudogene TRBV3-2) to TRBJ1-5; weak D call: TRBD1 (6 bases). The CDR3 covers 14 residues. Germline V gene data show CDR1 as LGHDT and CDR2 as YNNKEL (reference sequence). V was pared by 6 bases and J by 3 bases, with 12 bases between. The CDR3 protein is CASSHRDVNQPQHF. The CDR3 DNA reads TGTGCCAGCAGTCACAGGGATGTCAATCAGCCCCAGCATTTT.

The chain combines TRBV27 with TRBJ1-3, with a tentative D call TRBD1 (5 bases). V shed 5 bases and J shed 0 bases, with 14 bases lying between them. Germline loops: CDR1 MNHEY, CDR2 SMNVEV (reference sequence). CDR3 size: 16 residues. CDR3 amino acids: CASSPAGGLSGNTIYF. Here the CDR3 DNA reads TGTGCCAGCAGTCCCGCCGGGGGTCTCTCTGGAAACACCATATATTTT.

The CDR3 is CASRVPQGYEFF. The CDR3, as DNA: TGTGCCAGCAGGGTCCCACAGGGATACGAGTTCTTC. The chain joins TRBV6-1 to TRBJ2-1, with D perhaps TRBD1 (6 bases). This CDR3 has 12 amino acids. V lost 6 bases, J lost 14 bases, and 17 bases lay in between. The germline CDR1 and CDR2 sequences are MNHNS and SASEGT.